The rows below give T cell receptor beta chains drawn from one sample of a study of blood T cell repertoires in COVID-19. Some clones are missing from TCRdb's copy, which holds only in-frame ones; the method was immunoSEQ multiplex PCR. The table has over 150,000 clones, 70% to 90% seen once. The sample consisted of peripheral blood. The receptors originated from an elderly woman with COVID-19, enrolled during active disease. Each CDR3 is given with its conserved first and last residue. D genes are given only for firm matches. Rows may omit the clone size; those that give it use once, few, many or a size class.

V gene	clone size	D gene	J gene	CDR3 DNA	CDR3 protein
TRBV6-5	NA	TRBD1	TRBJ1-1	TGTGCCAGCAGTTACGACAGGGCCGTCACTGAAGCTTTCTTT	CASSYDRAVTEAFF
TRBV5-4	NA	NA	TRBJ2-1	TGTGCCAGCAGCTTATCCAGGGAATACAATGAGCAGTTCTTC	CASSLSREYNEQFF
TRBV5-1	NA	NA	TRBJ2-7	TGCGCCAGCAGCCCCAGCGGCGCCTACGAGCAGTACTTC	CASSPSGAYEQYF
TRBV5-1	once	NA	TRBJ1-2	TGCGCCAGCAGCTTGGTATCGGGGTCAGGCGATGGCTACACCTTC	CASSLVSGSGDGYTF
TRBV4-2	NA	NA	TRBJ2-3	TGTGCCAGCAGCCGAGGACAGCAAACAGATACGCAGTATTTT	CASSRGQQTDTQYF
TRBV3-1/TRBV3-2	NA	NA	TRBJ1-1	TGTGCCAGCAGCCAAGCTTCTCGACAGGCGGACACTGAAGCTTTCTTT	CASSQASRQADTEAFF
TRBV29-1	NA	TRBD1	TRBJ1-2	TGCAGCGTTGGACAGGGCTATGGCTACACCTTC	CSVGQGYGYTF
TRBV28	NA	TRBD2	TRBJ2-3	TGTGCCAGCACCCCCCCGGGGCGGGAGGGGGATACGCAGTATTTT	CASTPPGREGDTQYF
TRBV3-1/TRBV3-2	NA	NA	TRBJ2-7	TGTGCCAGCAGCCAAGATCTCGCAGGGACCTACGAGCAGTACTTC	CASSQDLAGTYEQYF
TRBV5-4	NA	TRBD1	TRBJ2-7	TGTGCCAGCAGCTTGGGGGGGACAGGGTTTCCCGAGCAGTACTTC	CASSLGGTGFPEQYF
TRBV4-2	NA	TRBD1	TRBJ1-6	TGTGCCAGCAGCCAAGATCGCAGGGGGCCCAATTCACCCCTCCACTTT	CASSQDRRGPNSPLHF
TRBV13	NA	TRBD2	TRBJ2-5	TGTGCCAGCAGCTTAGGCTCTCGACTAGCGGTTCAAGAGACCCAGTACTTC	CASSLGSRLAVQETQYF
TRBV19	NA	NA	TRBJ2-5	TGTGCCAGTAGTATCAGGCCTAGCGTCCAGGAGACCCAGTACTTC	CASSIRPSVQETQYF
TRBV18	NA	NA	TRBJ1-5	TGTGCCAGCTCACCCCAACCCCCAGGGAATGGCCAGCCCCAGCATTTT	CASSPQPPGNGQPQHF
TRBV27	many	NA	TRBJ1-1	TGTGCCAGCAGTTTATGGGGGGATGGGAACACTGAAGCTTTCTTT	CASSLWGDGNTEAFF
TRBV7-9	NA	NA	TRBJ2-4	TGTGCCAGCAGCCTTCTGGCATGGGCGGGACAAAACATTCAGTACTTC	CASSLLAWAGQNIQYF
TRBV19	NA	NA	TRBJ2-7	TGTGCCAGTAGTACCTATAGCGGCGAGCAGTACTTC	CASSTYSGEQYF
TRBV7-8	NA	TRBD1	TRBJ1-2	TGTGCCAGCAGCCGGACAGGGGATGGCTACACCTTC	CASSRTGDGYTF
TRBV28	few	NA	TRBJ1-1	TGTGCCAGCAGTTTAAGAGCTGAAGCTTTCTTT	CASSLRAEAFF
TRBV7-8	once	NA	TRBJ1-6	TGTGCCAGCAGCCGGGGAGGTAACTCACCCCTCCACTTT	CASSRGGNSPLHF
TRBV19	few	NA	TRBJ1-1	TGTGCCAGTAGTATGAAGACGCGGGGCACTGAAGCTTTCTTT	CASSMKTRGTEAFF
TRBV19	NA	TRBD1	TRBJ1-1	TGTGCCAGTAGTATAGCTCTGGGGACAGGGTCTGAAGCTTTCTTT	CASSIALGTGSEAFF
TRBV5-6	NA	NA	TRBJ2-5	TGTGCCAGCAGCCCCTATGACAGCTCTCGGACCCAGTACTTC	CASSPYDSSRTQYF
TRBV5-1	NA	NA	TRBJ2-7	TGCGCCAGCAGCTCCCCTGAGGGTGGAAACGAGCAGTACTTC	CASSSPEGGNEQYF
TRBV7-3	NA	NA	TRBJ2-1	TGTGCCAGCAGCTCGGAGTTAGCGGTGAACAATGAGCAGTTCTTC	CASSSELAVNNEQFF
TRBV18	once	NA	TRBJ2-1	TGTGCCAGCTCTCCGGACAGCAATGAGCAGTTCTTC	CASSPDSNEQFF
TRBV5-1	NA	TRBD1	TRBJ1-6	TGCGCCAGCAGCTTTACCTCGGGACAGGGGTTATGGCCCCTCCACTTT	CASSFTSGQGLWPLHF
TRBV7-3	NA	TRBD2	TRBJ2-3	TGTGCCAGCAGCGAACCGGAGGTAGCGGGACCCGATACGCAGTATTTT	CASSEPEVAGPDTQYF
TRBV24-1	few	NA	TRBJ1-3	TGTGCCACAAGCACTGGAAACACCATATATTTT	CATSTGNTIYF